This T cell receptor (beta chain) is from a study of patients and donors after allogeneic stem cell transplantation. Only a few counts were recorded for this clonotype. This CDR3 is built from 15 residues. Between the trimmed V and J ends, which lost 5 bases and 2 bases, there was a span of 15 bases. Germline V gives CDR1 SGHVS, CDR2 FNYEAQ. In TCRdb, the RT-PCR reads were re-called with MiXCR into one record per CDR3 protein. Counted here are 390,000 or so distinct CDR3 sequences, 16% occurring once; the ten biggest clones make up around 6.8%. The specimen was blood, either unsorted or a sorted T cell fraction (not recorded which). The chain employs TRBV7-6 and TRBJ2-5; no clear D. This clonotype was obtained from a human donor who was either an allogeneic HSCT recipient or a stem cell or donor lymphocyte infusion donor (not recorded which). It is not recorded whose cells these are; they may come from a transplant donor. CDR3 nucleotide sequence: TGTGCCAGCAGCCCCCTTGTCCAGACTCAAGAGACCCAGTACTTC. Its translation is CASSPLVQTQETQYF.